Detailed here is one TCR beta chain. No antigen is known for it. This sample stems from a study of CD8+CD57+ T cells in acquired aplastic anemia. Study as a whole: On average, sorted CD4+ and CD8+ cells gave 3 to 4 ug of DNA.

All sequencing subjects had displayed CD8+CD57+ cell expansion on flow cytometry. Findings of the study overall: Patients and controls had in common approximately 28 CD8+ CDR3 sequences.

The TCR beta profiling, which covered VDJ combination and CDR3 sequence, was carried out using genomic DNA as the template. TCRdb analysed the reads with MiXCR anew, one entry per CDR3 protein. In the table there are approximately 180,000 distinct CDR3 sequences, less than 50% of which are singletons. CDR1 is LNHDA, CDR2 SQIVND, per germline (reference sequence). CDR3 length: 14 residues. Trimming stripped 6 bases from V and 7 bases from J, with 13 bases between. The receptor was isolated from a human donor with aplastic anemia. The chain carries TRBV19 and TRBJ1-6, with a tentative D call TRBD1 (5 bases). Sequenced: sorted CD4+, CD8+, or CD8+CD57+ T cells (not recorded which) from PBMCs. The CDR3 DNA sequence: TGTGCCAGTAGCCAGATGGGGCGCAATTCACCCCTCCACTTT. This codes for CASSQMGRNSPLHF.